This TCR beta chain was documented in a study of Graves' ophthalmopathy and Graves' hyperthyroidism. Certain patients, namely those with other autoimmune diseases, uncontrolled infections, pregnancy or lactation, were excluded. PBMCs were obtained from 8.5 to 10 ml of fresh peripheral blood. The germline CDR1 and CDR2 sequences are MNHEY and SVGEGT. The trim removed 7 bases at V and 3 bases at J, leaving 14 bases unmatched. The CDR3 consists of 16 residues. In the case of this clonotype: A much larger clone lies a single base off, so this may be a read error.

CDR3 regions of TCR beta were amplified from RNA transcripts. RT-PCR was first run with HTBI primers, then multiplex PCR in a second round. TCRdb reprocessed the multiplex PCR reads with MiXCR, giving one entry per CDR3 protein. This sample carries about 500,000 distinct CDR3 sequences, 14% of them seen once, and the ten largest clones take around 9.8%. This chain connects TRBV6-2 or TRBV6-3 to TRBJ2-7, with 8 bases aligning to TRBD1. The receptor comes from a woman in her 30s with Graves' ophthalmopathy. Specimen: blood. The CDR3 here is CASISPGAGGSYEQYF. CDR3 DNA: TGTGCCAGCATCTCCCCAGGGGCAGGGGGCAGCTACGAGCAGTACTTC.